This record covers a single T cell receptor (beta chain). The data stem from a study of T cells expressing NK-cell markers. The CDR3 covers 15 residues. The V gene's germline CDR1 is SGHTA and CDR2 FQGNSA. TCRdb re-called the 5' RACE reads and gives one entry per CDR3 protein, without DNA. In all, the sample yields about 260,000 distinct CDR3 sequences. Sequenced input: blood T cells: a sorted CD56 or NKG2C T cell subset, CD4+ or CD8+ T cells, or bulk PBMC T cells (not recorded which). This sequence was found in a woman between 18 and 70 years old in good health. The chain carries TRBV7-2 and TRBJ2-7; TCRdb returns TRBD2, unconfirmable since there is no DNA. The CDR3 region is CASSTRTSGRTEQYF.